This T cell receptor (beta chain) is drawn from a study of T cell changes during pregnancy in multiple sclerosis. Germline values: CDR1 MNHEY, CDR2 SVGAGI. V was pared by 5 bases and J by 2 bases, with 9 bases between. This CDR3 region has 13 residues. Some clones are missing from TCRdb's copy, which holds only in-frame ones; the method was immunoSEQ multiplex PCR. The table shows over 70,000 clones, with around 93% occurring only once. This rearrangement joins TRBV6-5 to TRBJ1-2; D might be TRBD1 (5 bases). This TCR was recovered from a female donor with multiple sclerosis, enrolled in a pregnancy study. Sequencing was performed on peripheral blood, taken in the third trimester of pregnancy. This CDR3 reads CASSRQSNYGYTF. The CDR3 DNA reads TGTGCCAGCAGTAGACAGTCAAACTATGGCTACACCTTC.